Listed here is a single T cell receptor beta chain. This CDR3 is missing its conserved last phenylalanine or tryptophan, likely due to a read error. In germline, CDR1 is SGHAT, CDR2 FQNNGV. V was shortened by 3 bases and J by 9 bases, with 18 bases between the two germline ends. This CDR3 spans 16 amino acids. No cell sorting was done before RNA was extracted from the tissue. This record comes from a study of tumor and adjacent non-tumor tissue in lung cancer. The library came from three nested PCR rounds adapted from ARM-PCR protocols. TCRdb analysed the multiplex PCR reads with MiXCR anew, one entry per CDR3 protein. The table has under 150,000 distinct CDR3 sequences, around two thirds seen once; the top ten hold about 20%.

The chain employs TRBV11-2 and TRBJ1-6, with D perhaps TRBD1 (6 bases). The sample comprised lung tumor tissue. The receptor was derived from a man in his fifties or sixties with small cell lung cancer. CDR3 loop: CASSLPPQGSGSPLHI. In DNA form, the CDR3 reads TGTGCCAGCAGCTTGCCCCCTCAGGGGAGTGGTTCACCCCTCCACATC.